Listed here is a single T cell receptor (beta chain). No antigen is known for it. Assay: immunoSEQ multiplex PCR; the TCRdb copy retains only in-frame clones and omits some. The sample holds 100,000 to 150,000 clones; around 90% are singletons and the top ten take 3.5% to 4.5%. The source of the sample is a study of T cell responses to AZD1222 COVID-19 vaccine. Findings and limits, study-wide: Repertoire samples came only from after the peak T cell response. CD4 TCRs associated with vaccination spanned spike, dominating at 160-218 and 743-854. Clonal diversity was possibly underestimated; the donors were predominantly white British and more often female.

The CDR3 contains 14 residues. Per germline, CDR1 SGHAT and CDR2 FQNNGV. V lost 2 bases to trimming and J lost 9 bases, with 14 bases between them. The origin of this receptor is an adult in good health. The rearrangement uses TRBV11-2 and TRBJ2-1; perhaps TRBD2 as D (6 bases). Sequencing used peripheral blood, obtained on day 0 of AZD1222 vaccination. CDR3 amino acids: CASSLIIVGGEQFF. CDR3 sequence (DNA): TGTGCCAGCAGCTTAATCATCGTCGGGGGTGAGCAGTTCTTC.